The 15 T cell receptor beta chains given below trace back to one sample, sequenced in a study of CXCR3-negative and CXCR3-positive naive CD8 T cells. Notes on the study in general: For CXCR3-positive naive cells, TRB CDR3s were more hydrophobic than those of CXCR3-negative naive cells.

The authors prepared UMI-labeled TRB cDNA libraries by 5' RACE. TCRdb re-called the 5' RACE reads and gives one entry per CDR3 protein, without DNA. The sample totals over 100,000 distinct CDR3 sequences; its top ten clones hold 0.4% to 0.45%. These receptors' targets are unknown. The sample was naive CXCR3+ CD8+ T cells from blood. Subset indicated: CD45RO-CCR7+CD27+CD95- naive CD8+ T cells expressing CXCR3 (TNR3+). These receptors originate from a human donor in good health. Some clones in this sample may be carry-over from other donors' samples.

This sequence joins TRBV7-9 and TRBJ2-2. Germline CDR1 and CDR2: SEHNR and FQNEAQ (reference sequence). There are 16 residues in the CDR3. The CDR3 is CASSFPWRQNTGELFF.

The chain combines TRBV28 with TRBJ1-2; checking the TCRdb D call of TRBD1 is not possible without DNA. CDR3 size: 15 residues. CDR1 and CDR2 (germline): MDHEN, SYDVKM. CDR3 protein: CASSLGQGANYGYTF.

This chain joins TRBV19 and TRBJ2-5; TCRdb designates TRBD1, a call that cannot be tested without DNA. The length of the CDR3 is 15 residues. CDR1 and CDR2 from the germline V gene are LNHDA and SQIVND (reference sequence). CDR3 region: CASSTGTGIQETQYF.

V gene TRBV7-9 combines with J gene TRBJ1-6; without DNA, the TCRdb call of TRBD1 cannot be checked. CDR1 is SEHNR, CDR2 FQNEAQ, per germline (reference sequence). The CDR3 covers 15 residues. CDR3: CASSRAAQGNSPLHF.

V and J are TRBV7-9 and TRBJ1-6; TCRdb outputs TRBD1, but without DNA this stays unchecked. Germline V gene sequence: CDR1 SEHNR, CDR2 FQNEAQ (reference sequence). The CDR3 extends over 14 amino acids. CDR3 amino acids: CASSLGGWNSPLHF.

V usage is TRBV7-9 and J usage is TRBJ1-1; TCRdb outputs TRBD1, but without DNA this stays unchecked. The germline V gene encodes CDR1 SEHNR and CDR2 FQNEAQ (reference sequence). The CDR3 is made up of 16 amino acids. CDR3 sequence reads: CASSLRGQGRDTEAFF.

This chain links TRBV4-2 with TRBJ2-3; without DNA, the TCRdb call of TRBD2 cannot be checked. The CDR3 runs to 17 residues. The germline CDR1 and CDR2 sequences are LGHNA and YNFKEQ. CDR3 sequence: CASSQEKSRLLTDTQYF.

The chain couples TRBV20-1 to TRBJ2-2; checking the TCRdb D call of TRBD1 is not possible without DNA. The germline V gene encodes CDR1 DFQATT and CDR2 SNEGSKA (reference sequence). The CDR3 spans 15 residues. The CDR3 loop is CSAKPGRRDTGELFF.

The CDR3 sequence is CAILMGGSYNEQFF. The chain links TRBV12-3 or TRBV12-4 to TRBJ2-1; TCRdb proposes TRBD2, but this gene call is untestable without DNA. The CDR3 runs to 14 residues.

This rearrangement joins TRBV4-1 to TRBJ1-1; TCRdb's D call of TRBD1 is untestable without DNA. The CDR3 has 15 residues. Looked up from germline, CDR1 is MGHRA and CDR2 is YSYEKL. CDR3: CASSPGDRGNTEAFF.

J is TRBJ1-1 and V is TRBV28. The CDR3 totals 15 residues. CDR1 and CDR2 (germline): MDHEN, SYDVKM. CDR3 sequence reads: CASSLIGDRSTEAFF.

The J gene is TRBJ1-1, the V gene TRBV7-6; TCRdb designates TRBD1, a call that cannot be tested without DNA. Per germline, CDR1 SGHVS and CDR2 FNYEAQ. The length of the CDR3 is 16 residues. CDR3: CASSLSETELNTEAFF. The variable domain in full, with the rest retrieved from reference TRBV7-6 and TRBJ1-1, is GAGVSQSPRYKVTKRGQDVALRCDPISGHVSLYWYRQALGQGPEFLTYFNYEAQQDKSGLPNDRFSAERPEGSISTLTIQRTEQRDSAMYRCASSLSETELNTEAFFGQGTRLTVV.

The CDR3 is CASSPGQGYGGYTF. The chain carries TRBV5-1 and TRBJ1-2; TCRdb's D call of TRBD1 is untestable without DNA. Germline V gene data show CDR1 as SGHRS and CDR2 as YFSETQ. The CDR3 consists of 14 residues.

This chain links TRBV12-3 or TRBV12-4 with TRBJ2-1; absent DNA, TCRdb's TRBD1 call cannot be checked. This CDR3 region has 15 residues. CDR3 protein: CASSPGGSNYNEQFF.

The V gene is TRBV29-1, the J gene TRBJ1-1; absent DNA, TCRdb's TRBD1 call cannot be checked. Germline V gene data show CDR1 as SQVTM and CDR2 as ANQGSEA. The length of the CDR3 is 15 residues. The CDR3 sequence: CSVVGVGGLNTEAFF.